Listed below are T cell receptor beta chains from one sample, sequenced in a study of T cells in localized non-small cell lung cancer. Using immunoSEQ multiplex PCR, the repertoire was profiled, and TCRdb retains in-frame clones only, with some absent. The sample lists approximately 60,000 clones, roughly 88% occurring once. The sample consisted of peripheral blood, taken before any cancer treatment. Every receptor here comes from a woman between 40 and 69 years old with stage I lung adenocarcinoma. Both conserved end residues are part of each CDR3.

TRBJ1-4 | TRBV6-1 | CASIGGAGEKLFF
TRBJ1-2 | TRBV5-1 | CASSLGGQGNYGYTF
TRBJ2-7 | TRBV27 | CASSRWGEGTEQYF
TRBJ1-4 | TRBV7-9 | CASTPGQGNEKLFF
TRBJ2-2 | TRBV27 | CASSFSTSGRELFF
TRBJ1-1 | TRBV18 | CASSPPSRVQHRTEAFF
TRBJ2-1 | TRBV19 | CASSWLAGPNEQFF
TRBJ1-3 | TRBV7-8 | CASSRTGSSGNTIYF
TRBJ2-7 | TRBV7-9 | CASSRAWDGISSYEQYF
TRBJ2-1 | TRBV29-1 | CSVGGLAGDGAYNEQFF
TRBJ2-7 | TRBV9 | CASSVGGFDEQYF
TRBJ2-1 | TRBV30 | CAWSVWDREYNEQFF
TRBJ1-1 | TRBV4-3 | CASSHTTSIDTEAFF
TRBJ2-7 | TRBV27 | CASSERQGGDEQYF
TRBJ1-2 | TRBV27 | CASRRGATGLVNYGYTF
TRBJ2-2 | TRBV10-3 | CAISEFRLNTGELFF
TRBJ2-1 | TRBV7-6 | CASSPEGGMWNNEQFF
TRBJ2-7 | TRBV20-1 | CSVAGGYEQYF
TRBJ1-2 | TRBV29-1 | CSADRYYSSSNYGYTF
TRBJ1-4 | TRBV27 | CASSFRDRNEKLFF
TRBJ2-4 | TRBV7-9 | CASAGTGGTKNIQYF
TRBJ1-1 | TRBV19 | CASSRGYTEAFF
TRBJ2-2 | TRBV7-7 | CASSSPGSGELFF